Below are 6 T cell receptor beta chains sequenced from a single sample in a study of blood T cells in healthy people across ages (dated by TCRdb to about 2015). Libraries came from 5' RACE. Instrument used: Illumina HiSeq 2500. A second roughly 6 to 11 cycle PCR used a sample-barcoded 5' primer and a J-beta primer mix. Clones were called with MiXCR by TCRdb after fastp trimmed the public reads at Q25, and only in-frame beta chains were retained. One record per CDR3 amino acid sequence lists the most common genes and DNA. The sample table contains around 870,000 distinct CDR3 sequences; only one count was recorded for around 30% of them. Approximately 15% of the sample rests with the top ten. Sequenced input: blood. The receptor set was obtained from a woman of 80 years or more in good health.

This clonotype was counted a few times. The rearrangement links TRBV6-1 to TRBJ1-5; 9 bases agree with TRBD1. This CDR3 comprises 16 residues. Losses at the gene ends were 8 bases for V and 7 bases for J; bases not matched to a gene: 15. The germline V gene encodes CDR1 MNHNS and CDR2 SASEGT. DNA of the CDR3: TGTGCCAGCCGCTGGGGAGGGACAGGGATAAACCAGCCCCAGCATTTT. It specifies CASRWGGTGINQPQHF.

The CDR3 bases are TGTGCCAGCAGTTCCCTGGGCGGGTTGAGCTCCTACAATGAGCAGTACTTC. Encoded protein: CASSSLGGLSSYNEQYF. The chain employs TRBV6-2 or TRBV6-3 and TRBJ2-1, with D possibly matching TRBD2 (5 bases). The DNA matches TRBJ2-7 better at its end, which makes the J call doubtful. The CDR3 has 17 residues. Germline assignment: CDR1 MNHEY and CDR2 SVGEGT.

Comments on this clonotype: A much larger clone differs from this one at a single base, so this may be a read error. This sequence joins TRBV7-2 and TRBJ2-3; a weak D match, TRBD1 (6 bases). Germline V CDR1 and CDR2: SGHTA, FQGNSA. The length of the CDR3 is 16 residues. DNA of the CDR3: TGTGCCAGCACCCCACACCCAGGGGTGCGCACAGATGCGCAGTATTTT. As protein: CASTPHPGVRTDAQYF.

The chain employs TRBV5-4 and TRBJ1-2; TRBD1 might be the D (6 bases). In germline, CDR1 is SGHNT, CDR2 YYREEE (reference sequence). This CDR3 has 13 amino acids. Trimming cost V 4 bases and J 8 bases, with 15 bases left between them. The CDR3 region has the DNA TGTGCCAGCAGCAAGACTTCCCAGGGGGGCTACACCTTC. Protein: CASSKTSQGGYTF.

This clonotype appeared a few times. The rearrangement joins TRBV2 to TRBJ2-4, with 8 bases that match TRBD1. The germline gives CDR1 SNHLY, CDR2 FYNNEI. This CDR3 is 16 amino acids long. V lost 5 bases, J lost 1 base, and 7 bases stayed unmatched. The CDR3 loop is CASSNTGGMAKNIQYF. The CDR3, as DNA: TGTGCCAGCAGTAACACAGGGGGTATGGCCAAAAACATTCAGTACTTC.

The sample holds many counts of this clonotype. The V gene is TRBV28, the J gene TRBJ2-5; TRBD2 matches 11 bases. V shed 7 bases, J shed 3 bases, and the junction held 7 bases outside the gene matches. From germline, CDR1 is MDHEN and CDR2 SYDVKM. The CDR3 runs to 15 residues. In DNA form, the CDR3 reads TGTGCCAGCACCGTCACTAGCGGGGGCGAAGAGACCCAGTACTTC. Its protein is CASTVTSGGEETQYF.